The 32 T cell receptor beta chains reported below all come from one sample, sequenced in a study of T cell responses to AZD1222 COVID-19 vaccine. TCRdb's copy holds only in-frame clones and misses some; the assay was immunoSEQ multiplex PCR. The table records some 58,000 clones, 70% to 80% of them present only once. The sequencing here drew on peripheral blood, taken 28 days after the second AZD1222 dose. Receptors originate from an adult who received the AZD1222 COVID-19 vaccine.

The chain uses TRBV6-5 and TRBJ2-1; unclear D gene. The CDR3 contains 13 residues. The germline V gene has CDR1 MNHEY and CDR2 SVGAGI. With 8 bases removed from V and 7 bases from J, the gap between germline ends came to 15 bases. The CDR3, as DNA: TGTGCCAGCTCCCGGGTCCCTACAAATGAGCAGTTCTTC. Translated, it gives CASSRVPTNEQFF.

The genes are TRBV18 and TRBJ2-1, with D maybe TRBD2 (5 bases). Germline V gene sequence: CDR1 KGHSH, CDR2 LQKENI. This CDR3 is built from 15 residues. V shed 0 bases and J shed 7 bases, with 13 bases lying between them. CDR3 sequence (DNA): TGTGCCAGCTCACCACCGGCTAGCCGGAAGAATGAGCAGTTCTTC. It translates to CASSPPASRKNEQFF.

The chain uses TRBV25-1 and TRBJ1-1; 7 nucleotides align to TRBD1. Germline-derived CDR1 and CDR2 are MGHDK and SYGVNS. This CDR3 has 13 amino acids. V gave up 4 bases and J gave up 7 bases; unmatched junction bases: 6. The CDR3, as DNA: TGTGCCAGCAGTGTTGGGACAGCTTTTGAAGCTTTCTTT. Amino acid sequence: CASSVGTAFEAFF.

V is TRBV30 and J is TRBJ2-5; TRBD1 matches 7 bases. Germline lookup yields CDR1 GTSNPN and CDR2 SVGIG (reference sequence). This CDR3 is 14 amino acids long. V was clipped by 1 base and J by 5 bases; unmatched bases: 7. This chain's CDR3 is CAWSGQGLGETQYF. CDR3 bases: TGTGCCTGGAGTGGACAGGGTTTGGGGGAGACCCAGTACTTC.

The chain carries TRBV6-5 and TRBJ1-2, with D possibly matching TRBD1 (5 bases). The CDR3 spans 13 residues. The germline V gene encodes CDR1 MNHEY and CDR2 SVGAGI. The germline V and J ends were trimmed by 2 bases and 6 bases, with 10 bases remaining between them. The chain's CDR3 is CASSYPGFDGYTF. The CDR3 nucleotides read TGTGCCAGCAGTTACCCAGGGTTCGATGGCTACACCTTC.

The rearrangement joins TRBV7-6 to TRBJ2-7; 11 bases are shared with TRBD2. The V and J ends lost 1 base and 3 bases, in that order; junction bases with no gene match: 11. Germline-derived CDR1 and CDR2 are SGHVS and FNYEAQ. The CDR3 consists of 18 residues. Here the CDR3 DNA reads TGTGCCAGCAGCTTAGAACCGCTAGCGGGAGGTACTCACTACGAGCAGTACTTC. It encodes CASSLEPLAGGTHYEQYF.

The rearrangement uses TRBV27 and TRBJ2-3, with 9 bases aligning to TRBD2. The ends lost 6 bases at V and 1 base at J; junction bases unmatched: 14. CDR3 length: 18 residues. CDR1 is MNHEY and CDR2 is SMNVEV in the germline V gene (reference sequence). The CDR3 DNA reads TGTGCCAGCAGCCGGGCCCTAGCGGGGCCGGGGGGCACAGATACGCAGTATTTT. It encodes CASSRALAGPGGTDTQYF.

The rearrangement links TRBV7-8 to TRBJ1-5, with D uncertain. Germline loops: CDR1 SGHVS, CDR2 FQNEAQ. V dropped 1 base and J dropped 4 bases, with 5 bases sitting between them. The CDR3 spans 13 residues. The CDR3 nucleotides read TGTGCCAGCAGCTTAGTAGGAAATCAGCCCCAGCATTTT. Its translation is CASSLVGNQPQHF.

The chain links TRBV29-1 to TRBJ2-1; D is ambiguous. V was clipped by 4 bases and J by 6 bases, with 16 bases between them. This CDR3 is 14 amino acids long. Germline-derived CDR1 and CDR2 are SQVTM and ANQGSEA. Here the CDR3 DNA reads TGCAGCGTTGTACCAATAGGGTCCCCCAATGAGCAGTTCTTC. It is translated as CSVVPIGSPNEQFF.

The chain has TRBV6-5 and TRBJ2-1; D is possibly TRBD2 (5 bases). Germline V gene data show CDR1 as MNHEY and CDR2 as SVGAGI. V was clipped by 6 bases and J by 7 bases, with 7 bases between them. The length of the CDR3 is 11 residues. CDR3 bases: TGTGCCAGCAGGGGAGTTAATGAGCAGTTCTTC. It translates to CASRGVNEQFF.

Written as DNA, the CDR3 is TGTGCCAGCAGTGAAGTTGGACAGGGGGCGACCATATATTTT. Translated: CASSEVGQGATIYF. V and J are TRBV6-1 and TRBJ1-3, with TRBD1 matching over 11 bases. The J segment lost 10 bases and the V segment lost 1 base, leaving 3 bases of the junction unmatched. CDR1 and CDR2 from the germline V gene are MNHNS and SASEGT. CDR3 length: 14 amino acids.

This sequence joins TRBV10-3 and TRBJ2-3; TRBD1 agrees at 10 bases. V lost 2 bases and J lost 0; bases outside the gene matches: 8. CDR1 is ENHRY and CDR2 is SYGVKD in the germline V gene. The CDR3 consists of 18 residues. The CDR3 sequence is CAISETLWDRGSTDTQYF. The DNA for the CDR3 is TGTGCCATCAGTGAGACACTATGGGACAGGGGTAGCACAGATACGCAGTATTTT.

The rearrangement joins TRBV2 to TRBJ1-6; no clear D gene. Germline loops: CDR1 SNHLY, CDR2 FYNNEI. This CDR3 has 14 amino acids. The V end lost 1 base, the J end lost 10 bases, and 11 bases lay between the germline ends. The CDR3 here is CASSEGGPYSPLHF. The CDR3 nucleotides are TGTGCCAGCAGTGAAGGCGGACCCTACTCACCCCTCCACTTT.

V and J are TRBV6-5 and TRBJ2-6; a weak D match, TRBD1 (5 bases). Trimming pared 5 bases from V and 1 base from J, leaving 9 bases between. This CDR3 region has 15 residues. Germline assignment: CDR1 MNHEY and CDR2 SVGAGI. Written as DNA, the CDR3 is TGTGCCAGCAGTCCGCGACAGTCTGGGGCCAACGTCCTGACTTTC. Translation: CASSPRQSGANVLTF.

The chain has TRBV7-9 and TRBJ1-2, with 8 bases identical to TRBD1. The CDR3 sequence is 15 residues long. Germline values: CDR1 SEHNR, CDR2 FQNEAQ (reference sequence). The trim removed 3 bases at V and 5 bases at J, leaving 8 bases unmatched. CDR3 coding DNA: TGTGCCAGCAGCTTCGCGGACAGGGCAGAGTATGGCTACACCTTC. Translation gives CASSFADRAEYGYTF. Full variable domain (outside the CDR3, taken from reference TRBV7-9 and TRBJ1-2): DTGVSQNPRHKITKRGQNVTFRCDPISEHNRLYWYRQTLGQGPEFLTYFQNEAQLEKSRLLSDRFSAERPKGSFSTLEIQRTEQGDSAMYLCASSFADRAEYGYTFGSGTRLTVV.

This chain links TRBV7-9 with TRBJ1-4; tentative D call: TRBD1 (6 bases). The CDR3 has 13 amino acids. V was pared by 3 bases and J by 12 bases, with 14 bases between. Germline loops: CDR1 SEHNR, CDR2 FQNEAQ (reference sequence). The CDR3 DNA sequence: TGTGCCAGCAGCTTGCTTGGGGGGCTTCAACTGTTTTTT. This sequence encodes CASSLLGGLQLFF.

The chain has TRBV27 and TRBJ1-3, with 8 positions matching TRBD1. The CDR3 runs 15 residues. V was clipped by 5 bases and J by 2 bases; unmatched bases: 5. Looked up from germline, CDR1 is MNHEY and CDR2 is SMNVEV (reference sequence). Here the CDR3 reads CASSLRGLAGNTIYF. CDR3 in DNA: TGTGCCAGCAGTCTCAGGGGGCTTGCTGGAAACACCATATATTTT.

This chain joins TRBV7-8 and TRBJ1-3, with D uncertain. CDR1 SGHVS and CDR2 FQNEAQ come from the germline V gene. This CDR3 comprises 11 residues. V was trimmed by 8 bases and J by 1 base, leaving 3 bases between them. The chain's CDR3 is CASFSGNTIYF. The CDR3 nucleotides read TGTGCCAGCTTTTCTGGAAACACCATATATTTT.

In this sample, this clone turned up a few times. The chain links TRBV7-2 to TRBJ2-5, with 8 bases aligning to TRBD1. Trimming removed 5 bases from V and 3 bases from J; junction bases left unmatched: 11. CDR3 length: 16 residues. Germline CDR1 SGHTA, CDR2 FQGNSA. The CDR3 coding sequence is TGTGCCAGCAGCACACGACAGGGGAGGATCGAAGAGACCCAGTACTTC. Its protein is CASSTRQGRIEETQYF.

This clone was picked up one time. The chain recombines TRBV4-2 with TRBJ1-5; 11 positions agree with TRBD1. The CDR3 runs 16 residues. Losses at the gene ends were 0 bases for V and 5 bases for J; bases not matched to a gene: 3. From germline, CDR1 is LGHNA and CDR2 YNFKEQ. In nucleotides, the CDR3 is TGTGCCAGCAGCCAAGAAGGACAGGGGGCTTATCAGCCCCAGCATTTT. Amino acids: CASSQEGQGAYQPQHF.

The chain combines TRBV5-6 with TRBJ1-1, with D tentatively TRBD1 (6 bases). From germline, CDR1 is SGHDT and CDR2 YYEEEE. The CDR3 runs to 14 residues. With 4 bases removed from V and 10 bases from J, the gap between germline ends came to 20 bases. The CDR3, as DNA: TGTGCCAGCAGCACGGGACATCTAAAATCCGGAGCTTTCTTT. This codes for CASSTGHLKSGAFF.

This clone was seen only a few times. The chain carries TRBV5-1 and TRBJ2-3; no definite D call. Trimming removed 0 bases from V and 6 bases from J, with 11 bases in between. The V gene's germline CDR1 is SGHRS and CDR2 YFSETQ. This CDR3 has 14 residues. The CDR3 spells CASSLGFSRDTQYF. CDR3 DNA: TGCGCCAGCAGCTTGGGTTTTAGCAGGGATACGCAGTATTTT.

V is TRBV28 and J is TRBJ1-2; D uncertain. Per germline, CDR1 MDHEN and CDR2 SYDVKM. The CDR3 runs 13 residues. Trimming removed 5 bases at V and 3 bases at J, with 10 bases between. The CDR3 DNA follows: TGTGCCAGCAGTCTCGGACGACACTATGGCTACACCTTC. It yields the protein CASSLGRHYGYTF.

Written as DNA, the CDR3 is TGTGCCAGCAGCCTGGGACAGGGACCTATTTCACCCCTCCACTTT. Translation gives CASSLGQGPISPLHF. V is TRBV3-1 (or the pseudogene TRBV3-2) and J is TRBJ1-6; 9 bases are a match to TRBD1. CDR3 length: 15 amino acids. CDR1 and CDR2 from the germline V gene are LGHDT and YNNKEL (reference sequence). J gave up 9 bases and V 4 bases, and 7 bases lay outside the gene matches.

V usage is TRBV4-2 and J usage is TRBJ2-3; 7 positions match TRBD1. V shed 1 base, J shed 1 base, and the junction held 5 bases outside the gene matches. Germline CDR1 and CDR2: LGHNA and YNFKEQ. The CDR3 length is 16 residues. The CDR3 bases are TGTGCCAGCAGCCAAGTCAACGGACAGGGCACAGATACGCAGTATTTT. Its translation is CASSQVNGQGTDTQYF.

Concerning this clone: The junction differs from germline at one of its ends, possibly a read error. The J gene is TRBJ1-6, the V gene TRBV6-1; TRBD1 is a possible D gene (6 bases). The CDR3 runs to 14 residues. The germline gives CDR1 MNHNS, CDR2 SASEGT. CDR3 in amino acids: CASREGGLNSPLHF. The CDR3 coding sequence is TGTGCCAGCAGGGAAGGGGGGCTTAATTCACCCCTCCACTTT.

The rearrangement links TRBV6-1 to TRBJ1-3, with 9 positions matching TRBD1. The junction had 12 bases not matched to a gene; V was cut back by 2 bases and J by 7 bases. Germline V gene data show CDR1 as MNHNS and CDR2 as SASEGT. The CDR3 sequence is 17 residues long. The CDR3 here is CASSEFSSGTGRNTIYF. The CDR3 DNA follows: TGTGCCAGCAGTGAATTTTCTTCCGGGACAGGGAGGAACACCATATATTTT.

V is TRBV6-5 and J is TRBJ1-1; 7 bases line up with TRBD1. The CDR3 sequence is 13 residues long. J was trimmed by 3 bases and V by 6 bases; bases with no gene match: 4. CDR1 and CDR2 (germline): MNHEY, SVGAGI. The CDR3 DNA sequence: TGTGCCAGCAGGCTAACAGGGGACACTGAAGCTTTCTTT. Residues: CASRLTGDTEAFF.

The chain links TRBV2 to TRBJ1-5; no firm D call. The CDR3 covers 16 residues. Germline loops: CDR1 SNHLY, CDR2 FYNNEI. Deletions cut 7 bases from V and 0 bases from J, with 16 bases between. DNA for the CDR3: TGTGCCAGCAATTCGGAGGGCACCTATAGCAATCAGCCCCAGCATTTT. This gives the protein CASNSEGTYSNQPQHF.

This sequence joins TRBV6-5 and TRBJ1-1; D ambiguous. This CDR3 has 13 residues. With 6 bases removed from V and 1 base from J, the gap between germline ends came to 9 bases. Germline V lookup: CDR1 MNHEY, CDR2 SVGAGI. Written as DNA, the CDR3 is TGTGCCAGCAGGCGACGGTCGAACACTGAAGCTTTCTTT. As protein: CASRRRSNTEAFF.

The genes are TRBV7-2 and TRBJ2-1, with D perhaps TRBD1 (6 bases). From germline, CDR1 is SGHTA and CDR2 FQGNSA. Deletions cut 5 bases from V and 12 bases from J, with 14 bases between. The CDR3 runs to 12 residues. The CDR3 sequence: CASSKQGTWQFF. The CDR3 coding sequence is TGTGCCAGCAGCAAACAGGGTACTTGGCAGTTCTTC.

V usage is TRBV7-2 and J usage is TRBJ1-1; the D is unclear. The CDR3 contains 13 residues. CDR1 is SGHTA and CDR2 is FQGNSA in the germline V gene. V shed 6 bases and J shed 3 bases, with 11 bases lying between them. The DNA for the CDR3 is TGTGCCAGCAGTCGAGACGGATACACTGAAGCTTTCTTT. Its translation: CASSRDGYTEAFF.